This T cell receptor (beta chain) was sequenced for a study of blood T cell repertoires in COVID-19 (dated by TCRdb to about 2020). Some background on the complete study: Collaborator samples came from the United States, Italy and Spain and covered acute and convalescent phases of COVID-19. The material from the prospective study consisted of cDNA or gDNA derived from T cells, B-cell-depleted T cells, or PBMCs. Subjects who had been exposed to COVID-19, were actively infected with it, or had recovered from it provided the deeply sampled blood TCRbeta repertoires that made up the dataset. The repertoires were made available in a free public database intended to serve as a resource for research on the immune response to SARS-CoV-2. The samples were drawn from two sources: the first 160 participants of the ongoing ImmuneRACE study, and approximately 1,300 subjects contributed by 6 global collaborators. The sample metadata nearly always contained a de-identified subject ID, COVID-19 status, age in years and sex. Where HLA class I and class II types were available, the types were taken from metadata supplied by the sample provider, not from assay-based typing.

Unmatched junction bases come to 9, with V trimmed by 3 bases and J by 5 bases. Counted from cysteine to phenylalanine, this CDR3 has 18 amino acids. The read is trimmed to its CDR3 DNA, 54 bases read in frame from base 1. Sequences MGHRA (CDR1) and YSYEKL (CDR2) are obtained from the germline V gene. Each collaborating institution followed its own protocols to collect whole blood in K2EDTA tubes. For TCRbeta analysis, collaborators shipped samples in one of three forms: frozen whole blood, isolated PBMCs, or DNA extracted from either of those sample types. A word on this clone: The specificity of this receptor is unknown. The record has no base qualities; no much larger clone is one base away.

TCRbeta CDR3 regions were amplified from genomic DNA by means of the immunoSEQ Assay, a bias-controlled multiplex PCR. The original methods were these. The number of nucleated cells in each sample was estimated by amplification of reference gene primers within the assay. To quantify the absolute abundance of each unique TCRbeta CDR3 rearrangement, sequence reads were collapsed and filtered. Productive Simpson clonality was computed per sample as the square root of Simpson's diversity index over productive rearrangements. What TCRdb holds here is the immuneACCESS table cut down to in-frame rearrangements. Part of the clones is not present; checked against another copy, under half of the missing clones reflect an unresolved V gene, and the others are unexplained. The V and J calls and clone size come from that table; D and trimming were worked out from the DNA. In this sample the table shows approximately 190,000 clones, 80% of which occur a single time. The ten largest clones take up 6.9% of the sample.

Overall study results and their limits: How much clinical and demographic metadata was included differed by source and by participant, and the metadata was provided uncurated.

The V and J genes are TRBV4-1 and TRBJ2-1; 14 middle bases align to TRBD2. The sequencing sample was made of peripheral blood. This TCR was sampled from a man aged 55 to 70 with acute or convalescent COVID-19. CDR3 reads: CASSHRLAGGPSDNEQFF. DNA sequence: TGCGCCAGCAGCCACCGACTAGCGGGAGGGCCTTCCGACAATGAGCAGTTCTTC.